The present T cell receptor beta chain was sequenced within a study of T cell repertoires in cytomegalovirus infection. Study-level points and caveats: Identification of carriers of CMV plus the relevant HLA was performed using cumulative public TCR beta family frequency. CMV-specific HLA-C-restricted TCR beta clonotypes dominated the ex vivo response.

TCRdb ran MiXCR on the reads and lists one entry per CDR3 protein. The sample shows some 940,000 distinct CDR3 sequences, 25% to 40% of them seen only once. As for this clonotype: Its target is not known. This may be a read error: a much more frequent sequence differs by one nucleotide.

V lost 6 bases to trimming and J lost 2 bases; unmatched junction nucleotides: 1. CDR1 and CDR2 (germline): MNHNS, SASEGT. CDR3 length: 14 amino acids. The chain combines TRBV6-1 with TRBJ2-1; TRBD1 matches 10 bases. This clonotype originated in a human donor in good health (CMV status not recorded). Some clones in this sample may be carry-over from other donors' samples. Sequences were derived from cultured CD8+ T cells from PBMCs, sampled from culture after CMV antigen stimulation. The CDR3 bases are TGTGCCAGCAGGGACAGGGGGACCTACAATGAGCAGTTCTTC. This codes for CASRDRGTYNEQFF.